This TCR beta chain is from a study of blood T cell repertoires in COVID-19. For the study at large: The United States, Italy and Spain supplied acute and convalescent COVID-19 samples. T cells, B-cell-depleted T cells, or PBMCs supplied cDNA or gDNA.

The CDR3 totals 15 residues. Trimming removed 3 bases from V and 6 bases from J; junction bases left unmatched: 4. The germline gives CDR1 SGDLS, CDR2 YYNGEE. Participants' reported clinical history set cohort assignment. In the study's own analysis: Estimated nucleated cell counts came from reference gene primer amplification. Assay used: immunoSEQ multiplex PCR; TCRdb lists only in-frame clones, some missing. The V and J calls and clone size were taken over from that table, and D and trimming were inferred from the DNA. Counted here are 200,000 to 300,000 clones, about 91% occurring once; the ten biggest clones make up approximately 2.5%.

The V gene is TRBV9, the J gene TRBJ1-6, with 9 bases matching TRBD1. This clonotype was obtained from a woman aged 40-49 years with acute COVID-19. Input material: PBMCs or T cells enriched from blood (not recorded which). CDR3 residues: CASSDLTGGNSPLHF. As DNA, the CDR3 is TGTGCCAGCAGCGACCTGACAGGGGGTAATTCACCCCTCCACTTT.